This T cell receptor beta chain was recovered during a study of OX40 agonist ivuxolimab in advanced cancers. Turning to the study itself: Among those enrolled, mean age was about 60 years (range roughly 23 to 90) and 82.7% were male. One patient with hepatocellular carcinoma and two with cutaneous melanoma, three in all, had partial responses.

Here immunoSEQ multiplex PCR was the method, and the copy in TCRdb shows in-frame clones only, minus some. This table has approximately 80,000 clones, about nine tenths appearing once. A remark on this clone: Its antigen is undetermined.

V lost 5 bases and J lost 5, with 12 bases in between. This CDR3 is built from 13 residues. Looked up from germline, CDR1 is SSHAT and CDR2 is FNYEAQ (reference sequence). Study results and limitations: Mean expanded clone counts were higher in CD8+ than CD4+ T cells. At doses 0.1 to 3.0 mg/kg, CD4+ and CD8+ clones expanded.

The V call is TRBV7-7, the J call TRBJ1-1; no clear D gene. The source of this sequence is an adult with an advanced solid tumor such as melanoma, head and neck, liver or kidney cancer. The sample was CD4+ or CD8+ T cells sorted from blood, taken in a trial of the OX40 agonist ivuxolimab. The CDR3: CASSPREGTEAFF. CDR3 DNA sequence: TGTGCCAGCAGCCCCCGGGAGGGTACTGAAGCTTTCTTT. The entire variable domain, with the rest obtained from reference TRBV7-7 and TRBJ1-1, is as follows: GAGVSQSPRYKVTKRGQDVTLRCDPISSHATLYWYQQALGQGPEFLTYFNYEAQPDKSGLPSDRFSAERPEGSISTLTIQRTEQRDSAMYRCASSPREGTEAFFGQGTRLTVV.